Below, 5 T cell receptor beta chains from the same sample are listed, as sequenced in a study of T-cell reconstitution after alpha-beta-depleted transplantation in children (TCRdb year 2016). The library was produced with PCR. TCRdb names Illumina HiSeq 2500 as the instrument used. Molecular barcoding was employed in the preparation of TCR libraries, with unique molecular identifiers being used to normalize TCRbeta repertoire quantification. The raw public reads went through TCRdb reprocessing: fastp at Q25, MiXCR clone calling, in-frame beta chains kept. One record per CDR3 amino acid sequence lists the most common genes and DNA. For this sample there are 200,000 to 250,000 distinct CDR3 sequences; more than 7.5% appear just once. Of the sample, approximately 5% is held by the ten largest clones. Here the sequenced sample was PBMCs from the stem cell graft donor, taken from the stem cell graft. Receptors were obtained from a human donor who donated a stem cell graft to a child with SCID.

This clonotype was observed at least ten times. The rearrangement links TRBV28 to TRBJ1-5; no clear D gene. V lost 3 bases and J 4 bases, leaving 7 bases between the germline ends. The length of the CDR3 is 13 residues. Germline V gene data show CDR1 as MDHEN and CDR2 as SYDVKM. The CDR3 is CASSFQENQPQHF. CDR3 in DNA: TGTGCCAGCAGTTTCCAGGAGAATCAGCCCCAGCATTTT.

Only a few counts were recorded for this clonotype. CDR3 coding DNA: TGTGCCAGCAGCCCGGGCGGGGGCAGGACCGGGGAGCTGTTTTTT. Amino acids: CASSPGGGRTGELFF. The V call is TRBV7-2, the J call TRBJ2-2, with D perhaps matching TRBD2 (7 bases). V was shortened by 5 bases and J by 5 bases, with 15 bases between the two germline ends. This CDR3 comprises 15 residues. Germline V lookup: CDR1 SGHTA, CDR2 FQGNSA.

This clonotype was seen at least ten times. This sequence joins TRBV10-3 and TRBJ2-3, with 12 nucleotides matching TRBD1. Germline assignment: CDR1 ENHRY and CDR2 SYGVKD. Unmatched junction bases numbered 2, after V lost 4 bases and J lost 3 bases. The length of the CDR3 is 15 residues. This CDR3 reads CAISGDRGRTDTQYF. CDR3 bases: TGTGCCATCAGTGGGGACAGGGGGCGGACAGATACGCAGTATTTT.

Of note for this clonotype: A much larger clone is a single base away; this may be a read error. The chain couples TRBV6-1 to TRBJ2-6, with a weak D call TRBD1 (6 bases). Looked up from germline, CDR1 is MNHNS and CDR2 is SASEGT. The CDR3 is 15 residues long. Here the CDR3 reads CASSGQASGANVPTF. CDR3 DNA: TGTGCCAGCAGTGGACAGGCCTCTGGGGCCAACGTCCCGACTTTC.

The chain couples TRBV2 to TRBJ2-6, with 7 positions matching TRBD2. CDR1 is SNHLY, CDR2 FYNNEI, per germline. V was pared by 3 bases and J by 2 bases, with 1 base of the junction left unmatched. This CDR3 region has 15 residues. CDR3 DNA sequence: TGTGCCAGCAGTGAGGGAGGGGCTGGGGCCAACGTCCTGACTTTC. This encodes CASSEGGAGANVLTF.